Below are 2 T cell receptor beta chains sequenced from a single sample in a study of T cells after yellow fever vaccination. TCRdb reprocessed the 5' RACE reads via MiXCR and lists one record per CDR3 protein. The sample lists around 140,000 distinct CDR3 sequences, approximately 7.7% occurring once. Sequenced material: CD4+ T cells sorted from PBMCs, taken 5 days after the yellow fever booster vaccination. The source of these receptors is a young man who received the YFV17D yellow fever vaccine.

This clonotype was seen at least ten times. V gene TRBV11-3 combines with J gene TRBJ2-1; D not resolved. The CDR3 has 15 amino acids. Germline V CDR1 and CDR2: SGHNT, YENEEA. Trimming took off 2 bases at V and 0 bases at J, with 8 bases between the two ends. DNA for the CDR3: TGTGCCAGCAGCTTAACGGGCAACTCCTACAATGAGCAGTTCTTC. It specifies CASSLTGNSYNEQFF.

This clonotype was counted at least ten times. The CDR3 nucleotides are TGTGCCAGCAGTGAAGCCGGGACAGCCGGGGAGCTGTTTTTT. This encodes CASSEAGTAGELFF. The chain recombines TRBV6-1 with TRBJ2-2; 7 bases are shared with TRBD1. V trimming: 0 bases; J trimming: 6 bases; junction bases outside the gene matches: 1. Germline CDR1 MNHNS, CDR2 SASEGT. There are 14 residues in the CDR3.